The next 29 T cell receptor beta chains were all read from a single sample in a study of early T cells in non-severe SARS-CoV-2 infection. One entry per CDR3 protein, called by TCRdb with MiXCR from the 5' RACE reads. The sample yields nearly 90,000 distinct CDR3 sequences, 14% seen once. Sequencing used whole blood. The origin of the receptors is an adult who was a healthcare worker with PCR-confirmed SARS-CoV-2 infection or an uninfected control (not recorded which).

The CDR3 DNA follows: TGTGCCAGCAGTAGGACTGGAGGCTACACCTTC. Its protein product is CASSRTGGYTF. The chain combines TRBV6-5 with TRBJ1-2; the D is unclear. Germline CDR1 reads MNHEY; CDR2 reads SVGAGI. The CDR3 sequence is 11 residues long. V was trimmed by 5 bases and J by 8 bases, leaving 9 bases between them.

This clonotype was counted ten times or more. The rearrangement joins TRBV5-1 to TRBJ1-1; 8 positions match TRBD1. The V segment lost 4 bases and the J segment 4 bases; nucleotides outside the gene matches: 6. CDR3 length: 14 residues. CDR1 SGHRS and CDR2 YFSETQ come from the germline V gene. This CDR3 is CASSTTGATTEAFF. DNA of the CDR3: TGCGCCAGCAGCACGACAGGGGCGACCACTGAAGCTTTCTTT.

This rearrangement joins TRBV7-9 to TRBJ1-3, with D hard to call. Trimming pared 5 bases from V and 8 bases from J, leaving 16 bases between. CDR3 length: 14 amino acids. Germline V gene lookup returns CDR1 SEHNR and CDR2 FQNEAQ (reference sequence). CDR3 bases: TGTGCCAGCAGCGACGACGGCTTTTTAGACACCATATATTTT. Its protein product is CASSDDGFLDTIYF. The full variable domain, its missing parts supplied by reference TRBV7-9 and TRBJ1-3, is DTGVSQNPRHKITKRGQNVTFRCDPISEHNRLYWYRQTLGQGPEFLTYFQNEAQLEKSRLLSDRFSAERPKGSFSTLEIQRTEQGDSAMYLCASSDDGFLDTIYFGEGSWLTVV.

CDR3 DNA: TGTGCCACCCGTTCCCTCCTCTTAGAGGTAGGATCGCCCGAACGGGAGAACACTGAAGCTTTCTTT. This sequence encodes CATRSLLLEVGSPERENTEAFF. The chain employs TRBV12-3 or TRBV12-4 and TRBJ1-1, with D hard to call. Deletions cut 10 bases from V and 1 base from J, with 40 bases between. The CDR3 has 22 residues.

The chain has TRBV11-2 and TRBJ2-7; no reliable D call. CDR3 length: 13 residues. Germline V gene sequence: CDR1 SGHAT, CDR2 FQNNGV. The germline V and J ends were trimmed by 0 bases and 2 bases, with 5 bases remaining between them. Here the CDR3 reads CASSLDMAYEQYF. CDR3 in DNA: TGTGCCAGCAGCTTAGATATGGCCTACGAGCAGTACTTC.

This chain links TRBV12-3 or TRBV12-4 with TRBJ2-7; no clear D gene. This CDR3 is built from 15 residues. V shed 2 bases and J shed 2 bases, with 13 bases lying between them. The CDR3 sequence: CASSLSLLGPYEQYF. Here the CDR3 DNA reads TGTGCCAGCAGTTTATCCCTCCTCGGGCCCTACGAGCAGTACTTC.

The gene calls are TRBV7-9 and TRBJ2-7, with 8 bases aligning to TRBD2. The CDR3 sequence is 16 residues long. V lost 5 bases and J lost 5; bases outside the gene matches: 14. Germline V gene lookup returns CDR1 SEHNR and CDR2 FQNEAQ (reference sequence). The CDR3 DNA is TGTGCCAGCAGCGAACTGTTGAGCGGGAGAACGAACGAGCAGTACTTC. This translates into CASSELLSGRTNEQYF.

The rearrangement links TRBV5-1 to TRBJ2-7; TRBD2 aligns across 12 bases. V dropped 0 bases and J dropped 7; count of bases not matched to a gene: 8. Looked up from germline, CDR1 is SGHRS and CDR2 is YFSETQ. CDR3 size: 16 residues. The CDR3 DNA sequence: TGCGCCAGCAGCTTGGGGCTAGCGGGAGGGTTTCGGGAGCAGTACTTC. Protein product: CASSLGLAGGFREQYF.

Written as DNA, the CDR3 is TGTGCCAGCAGCTTAGGTTGGAGAGGAGGCGAGCAGTTCTTC. It yields the protein CASSLGWRGGEQFF. The chain uses TRBV11-2 and TRBJ2-1, with D perhaps TRBD2 (5 bases). CDR3 size: 14 residues. V shed 1 base and J shed 10 bases, with 14 bases lying between them. Per the germline V gene, CDR1 is SGHAT and CDR2 is FQNNGV.

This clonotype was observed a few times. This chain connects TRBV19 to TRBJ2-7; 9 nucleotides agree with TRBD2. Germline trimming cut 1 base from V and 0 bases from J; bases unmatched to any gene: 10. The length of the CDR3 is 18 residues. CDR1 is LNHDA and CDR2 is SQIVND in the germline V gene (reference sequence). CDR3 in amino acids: CASSIVFRTSESSYEQYF. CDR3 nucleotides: TGTGCCAGTAGTATAGTGTTTCGGACTAGCGAGAGCTCCTACGAGCAGTACTTC.

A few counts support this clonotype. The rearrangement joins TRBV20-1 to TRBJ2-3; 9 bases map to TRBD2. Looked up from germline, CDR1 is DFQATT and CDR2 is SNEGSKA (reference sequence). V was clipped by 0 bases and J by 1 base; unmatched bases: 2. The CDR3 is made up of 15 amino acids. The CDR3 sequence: CSARDWTSGTDTQYF. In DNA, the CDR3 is TGCAGTGCTAGAGATTGGACTAGCGGCACAGATACGCAGTATTTT.

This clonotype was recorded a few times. The CDR3 here is CSVDLEGRETQYF. The CDR3 DNA is TGCAGCGTTGACCTGGAGGGTAGGGAGACCCAGTACTTC. The chain combines TRBV29-1 with TRBJ2-5, with a possible D match to TRBD2 (6 bases). Between the trimmed V and J ends, which lost 3 bases and 5 bases, there was a span of 13 bases. Germline values: CDR1 SQVTM, CDR2 ANQGSEA. This CDR3 is 13 amino acids long.

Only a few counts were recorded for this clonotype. The CDR3 loop reads CASSLGPTNTEAFF. The CDR3 DNA follows: TGTGCCAGCAGCTTGGGACCCACGAACACTGAAGCTTTCTTT. The genes are TRBV5-4 and TRBJ1-1, with D hard to call. This CDR3 is 14 amino acids long. Per the germline V gene, CDR1 is SGHNT and CDR2 is YYREEE (reference sequence). Trimming took 0 bases from V and 1 from J, leaving 7 bases between them.

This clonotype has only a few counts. This chain's CDR3 is CASRRAGGPGDTQYF. DNA for the CDR3: TGTGCCAGCAGGAGAGCGGGAGGGCCGGGAGATACGCAGTATTTT. This rearrangement joins TRBV2 to TRBJ2-3; 10 bases are a match to TRBD2. CDR3 length equals 15 residues. J was trimmed by 5 bases and V by 6 bases; bases with no gene match: 8. CDR1 SNHLY and CDR2 FYNNEI come from the germline V gene. Full variable domain (outside the CDR3, taken from reference TRBV2 and TRBJ2-3): EPEVTQTPSHQVTQMGQEVILRCVPISNHLYFYWYRQILGQKVEFLVSFYNNEISEKSEIFDDQFSVERPDGSNFTLKIRSTKLEDSAMYFCASRRAGGPGDTQYFGPGTRLTVL.

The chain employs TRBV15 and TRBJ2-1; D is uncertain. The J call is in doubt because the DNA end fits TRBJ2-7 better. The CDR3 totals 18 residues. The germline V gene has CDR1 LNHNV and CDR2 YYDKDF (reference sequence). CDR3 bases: TGTGCCACCAGCCAACCCACCCCTCCCCGAAGCTCCTACAATGAGCAGTACTTC. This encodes CATSQPTPPRSSYNEQYF.

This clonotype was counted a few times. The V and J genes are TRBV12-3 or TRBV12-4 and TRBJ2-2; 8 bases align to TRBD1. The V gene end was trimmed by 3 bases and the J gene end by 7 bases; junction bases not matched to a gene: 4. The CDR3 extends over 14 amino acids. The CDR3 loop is CASSLNRGFGELFF. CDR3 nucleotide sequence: TGTGCCAGCAGTTTGAACAGGGGGTTCGGGGAGCTGTTTTTT.

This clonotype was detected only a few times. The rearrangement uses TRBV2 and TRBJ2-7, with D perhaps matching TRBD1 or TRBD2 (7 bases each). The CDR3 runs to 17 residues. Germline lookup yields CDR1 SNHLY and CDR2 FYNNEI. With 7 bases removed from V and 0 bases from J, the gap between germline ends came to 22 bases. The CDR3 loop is CASKGEGRQGPSYEQYF. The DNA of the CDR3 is TGTGCCAGCAAGGGGGAGGGTCGACAGGGACCCTCCTACGAGCAGTACTTC.

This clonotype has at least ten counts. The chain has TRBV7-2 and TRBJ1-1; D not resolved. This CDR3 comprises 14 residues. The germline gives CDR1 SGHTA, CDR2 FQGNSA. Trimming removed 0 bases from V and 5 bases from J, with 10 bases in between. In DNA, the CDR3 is TGTGCCAGCAGCTTAGCAGGGAGAAAAACTGAAGCTTTCTTT. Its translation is CASSLAGRKTEAFF.

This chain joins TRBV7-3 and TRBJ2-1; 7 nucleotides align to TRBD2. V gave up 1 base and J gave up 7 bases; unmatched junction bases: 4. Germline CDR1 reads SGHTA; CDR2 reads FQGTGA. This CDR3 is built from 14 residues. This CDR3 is CASSLRGGSNEQFF. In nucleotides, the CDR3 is TGTGCCAGCAGCTTAAGGGGCGGGAGTAATGAGCAGTTCTTC.

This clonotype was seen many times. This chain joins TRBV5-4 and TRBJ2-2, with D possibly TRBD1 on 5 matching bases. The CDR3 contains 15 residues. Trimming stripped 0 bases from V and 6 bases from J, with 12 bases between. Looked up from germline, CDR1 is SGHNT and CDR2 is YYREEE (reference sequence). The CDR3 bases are TGTGCCAGCAGCTTGGGGACACGTTCTGCCGGGGAGCTGTTTTTT. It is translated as CASSLGTRSAGELFF.

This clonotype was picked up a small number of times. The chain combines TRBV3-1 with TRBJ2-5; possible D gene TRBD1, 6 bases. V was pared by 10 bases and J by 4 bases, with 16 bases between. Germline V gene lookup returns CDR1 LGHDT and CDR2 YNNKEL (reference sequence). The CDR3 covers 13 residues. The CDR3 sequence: CATEQGQLETQYF. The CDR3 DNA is TGTGCCACCGAACAAGGACAGCTAGAGACCCAGTACTTC.

CDR3 DNA sequence: TGCGCCAGCAGCCCGGACAGGGCGAGCGGGGTCACCGGGGAGCTGTTTTTT. This encodes CASSPDRASGVTGELFF. This chain uses TRBV4-1 with TRBJ2-2; TRBD1 might be the D (8 bases). Per the germline V gene, CDR1 is MGHRA and CDR2 is YSYEKL. The CDR3 runs to 17 residues. V lost 4 bases to trimming and J lost 4 bases, with 19 bases between them.

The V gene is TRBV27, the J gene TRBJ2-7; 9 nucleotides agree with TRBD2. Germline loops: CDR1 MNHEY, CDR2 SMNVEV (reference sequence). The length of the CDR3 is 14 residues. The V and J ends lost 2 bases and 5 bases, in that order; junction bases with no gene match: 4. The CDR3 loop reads CASSLVSGSNEQYF. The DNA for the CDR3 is TGTGCCAGCAGTTTAGTTAGCGGGAGCAACGAGCAGTACTTC.

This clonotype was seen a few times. The CDR3 reads CASSYGLAGRNEQYF. CDR3 nucleotides: TGTGCCAGCAGTTACGGACTAGCGGGACGTAACGAGCAGTACTTC. The V gene is TRBV6-5, the J gene TRBJ2-7; 12 bases align to TRBD2. V shed 2 bases, J shed 5 bases, and the junction held 4 bases outside the gene matches. In germline, CDR1 is MNHEY, CDR2 SVGAGI. The CDR3 contains 15 residues.

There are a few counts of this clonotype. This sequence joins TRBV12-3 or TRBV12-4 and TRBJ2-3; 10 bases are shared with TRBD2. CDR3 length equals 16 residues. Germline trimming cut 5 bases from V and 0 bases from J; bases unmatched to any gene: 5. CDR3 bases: TGTGCCAGCAGTGTGGGACTAGCGTATAGCACAGATACGCAGTATTTT. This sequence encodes CASSVGLAYSTDTQYF.

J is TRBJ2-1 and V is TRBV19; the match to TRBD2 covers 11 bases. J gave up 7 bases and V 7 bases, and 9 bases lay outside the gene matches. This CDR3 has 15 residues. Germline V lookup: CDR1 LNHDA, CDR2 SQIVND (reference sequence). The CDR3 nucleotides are TGTGCCAGTACCGCCGGGGCTAGCGGGAGGAATGAGCAGTTCTTC. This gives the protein CASTAGASGRNEQFF. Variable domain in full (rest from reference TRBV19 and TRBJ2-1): DGGITQSPKYLFRKEGQNVTLSCEQNLNHDAMYWYRQDPGQGLRLIYYSQIVNDFQKGDIAEGYSVSREKKESFPLTVTSAQKNPTAFYLCASTAGASGRNEQFFGPGTRLTVL.

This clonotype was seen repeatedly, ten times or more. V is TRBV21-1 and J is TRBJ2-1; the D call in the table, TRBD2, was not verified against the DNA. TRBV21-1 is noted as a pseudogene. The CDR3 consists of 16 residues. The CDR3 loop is CASSKSGLAAINEQFF. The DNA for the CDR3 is TGTGCCAGCAGCAAATCGGGACTAGCGGCAATCAATGAGCAGTTCTTC.

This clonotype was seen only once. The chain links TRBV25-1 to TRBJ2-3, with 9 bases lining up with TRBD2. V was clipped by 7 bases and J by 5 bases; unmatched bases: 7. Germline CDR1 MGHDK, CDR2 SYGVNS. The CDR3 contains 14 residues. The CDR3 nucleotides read TGTGCCAGCACCTTAGCGGGAGCGGAAGATACGCAGTATTTT. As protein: CASTLAGAEDTQYF.

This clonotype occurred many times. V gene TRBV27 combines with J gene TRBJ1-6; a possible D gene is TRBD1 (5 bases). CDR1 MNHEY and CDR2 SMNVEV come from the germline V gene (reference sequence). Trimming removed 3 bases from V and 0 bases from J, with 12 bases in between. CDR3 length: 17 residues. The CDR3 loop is CASSFRTRSSYNSPLHF. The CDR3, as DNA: TGTGCCAGCAGTTTCAGGACAAGGAGCTCCTATAATTCACCCCTCCACTTT.